Listed below are T cell receptor beta chains from one sample, sequenced in a study of read filtering for tumor transcriptome and immune sequencing. MiXCR was run by TCRdb on the reads, yielding one entry per CDR3 protein. The profile shows more than 55,000 distinct CDR3 sequences, roughly 20% of them singletons. The sequencing sample was made of a population of CD138-negative cells sorted from bone marrow. The receptor set was obtained from a donor at least 40 years old with multiple myeloma. CDR3s include the opening cysteine and the closing phenylalanine or tryptophan. D genes are given only for firm matches. Rows give clone size only sometimes, using once, few, many, or a class for an expanded clone.

d_call	v_call	j_call	clone_size	cdr3_nt	cdr3_aa
-	TRBV4-1	TRBJ2-5	few	TGCGCCAGCAGCCAAGGGAACGGTGGCGAGACCCAGTACTTC	CASSQGNGGETQYF
TRBD1	TRBV9	TRBJ2-2	many	TGTGCCAGCAGCCCCAGACAGGGAAGTAACGGGGAGCTGTTTTTT	CASSPRQGSNGELFF
TRBD2	TRBV5-1	TRBJ2-5	many	TGCGCCAGCAGCAGGGGACTATCCCAAGAGACCCAGTACTTC	CASSRGLSQETQYF
-	TRBV5-6	TRBJ1-4	few	TGTGCCAGCACCGGGTCCGGGTACCCTAATGAAAAACTGTTTTTT	CASTGSGYPNEKLFF
-	TRBV12-3/TRBV12-4	TRBJ2-1	medium-sized	TGTGCCAGCACCAGAGCCCGCGGGGACTACAATGAGCAGTTCTTC	CASTRARGDYNEQFF
-	TRBV11-3	TRBJ2-2	-	TGTGCCAGCAGCCAAGCCTATGGCCTGAACACCGGGGAGCTGTTTTTT	CASSQAYGLNTGELFF
-	TRBV28	TRBJ2-1	many	TGCGCCAGCAGCTTGGGGTACAATGAGCAGTTCTTC	CASSLGYNEQFF
-	TRBV6-5	TRBJ2-3	many	TGTGCCAGCTCCCCGGCAGAACCCTTCACAGATACGCAGTATTTT	CASSPAEPFTDTQYF
TRBD2	TRBV9	TRBJ2-1	-	TGTGCCAGCAGCGTAAATCCGGGGGGAAATGAGCAGTTCTTC	CASSVNPGGNEQFF
-	TRBV6-1	TRBJ1-2	-	TGTGCCAGCAGTGAAATGGGCCCCCACCCGGGCTTC	CASSEMGPHPGF
TRBD2	TRBV6-4	TRBJ2-1	many	TGTGCCAGCAGTGAGGGGGAGGGCCTCAATGAGCAGTTCTTC	CASSEGEGLNEQFF
-	TRBV5-1	TRBJ1-1	-	TGCACCAGCAGCCCGGGCGCGGACACTGAAGCTTTCTTT	CTSSPGADTEAFF
-	TRBV9	TRBJ1-6	few	TGTGCCAGCAGCGTAACAGGGATCAGCCTCCCCGAGTATAATATGGCCCTCCACTTT	CASSVTGISLPEYNMALHF
-	TRBV4-1	TRBJ2-2	many	TGCGCCAGCAGCCAACCATTTCGACCCGGGGAGCTGTTTTTT	CASSQPFRPGELFF
-	TRBV29-1	TRBJ2-7	many	TGCAGCGTAGAAACGACAGAGAAAGCGTCCTACGAGCAGTACTTC	CSVETTEKASYEQYF
-	TRBV19	TRBJ2-1	many	TGTGCCAGTAGTATAATGGTTTCGAACAATGAGCAGTTCTTC	CASSIMVSNNEQFF
TRBD1	TRBV20-1	TRBJ1-5	few	TGCAGTGCTAAACAGGACAGGGCTTTACGACAGCCCCAGCATTTT	CSAKQDRALRQPQHF
-	TRBV6-5	TRBJ2-1	-	TGTGCCAGCAGTTATGCCAGCTACAATGAGCAGTTCTTC	CASSYASYNEQFF
-	TRBV9	TRBJ2-3	-	TGTGCCAGCAGCGGGGGTTCAGCGACCACAGATACGCAGTATTTT	CASSGGSATTDTQYF
-	TRBV9	TRBJ2-3	many	TGTGCCAGCAGCGTAGCTTCATTCCGAGATACGCAGTATTTT	CASSVASFRDTQYF
-	TRBV10-3	TRBJ2-5	-	TGTGCCATCAGTGAGTTTGGGGGCGAGACCCAGTACTTC	CAISEFGGETQYF
-	TRBV6-5	TRBJ2-5	many	TGTGCCAGCAGTAGGGACCGAAGGTTTGAGACCCAGTACTTC	CASSRDRRFETQYF
TRBD1	TRBV20-1	TRBJ2-7	many	TGCAGTGCCCCAGACAGGGCCGGTAGCTCCTACGAGCAGTACTTC	CSAPDRAGSSYEQYF
-	TRBV5-5	TRBJ2-5	few	TGTGCCAGCAGCGATCAAGAGACCCAGTACTTC	CASSDQETQYF
-	TRBV9	TRBJ1-4	-	TGTGCCAGCAGCGAGGAGGGAACAACTAATGAAAAACTGTTTTTT	CASSEEGTTNEKLFF
-	TRBV6-1	TRBJ1-5	many	TGTGCCAGCAGTGAAGCGACAGAGCGAAATCAGCCCCAGCATTTT	CASSEATERNQPQHF
-	TRBV28	TRBJ1-1	many	TGTGCCAGCAGTTTATACAGGGAAACTGAAGCTTTCTTT	CASSLYRETEAFF
TRBD2	TRBV14	TRBJ2-1	-	TGTGCCAGCAGCCAATATGGACTAGTCAGTGAGCAGTTCTTC	CASSQYGLVSEQFF
-	TRBV27	TRBJ1-3	-	TGTGCCAGCAGTTTACACAGGAACTCTGGAAACACCATATATTTT	CASSLHRNSGNTIYF
TRBD2	TRBV20-1	TRBJ2-1	many	TGCAGTGCTAGCCCACCGACTAGCGGGAGGGGTAATGAGCAGTTCTTC	CSASPPTSGRGNEQFF
-	TRBV29-1	TRBJ1-1	many	TGCAGCGTCAAGACAGATATGAACACTGAAGCTTTCTTT	CSVKTDMNTEAFF
-	TRBV20-1	TRBJ2-3	-	TGCAGTGCTAGACCTTCGCCATGGAGACAGGACACAGATACGCAGTATTTT	CSARPSPWRQDTDTQYF
-	TRBV5-1	TRBJ1-1	many	TGCGCCAGCAGCTGGGGTGAGGCGAACACTGAAGCTTTCTTT	CASSWGEANTEAFF